This TCR beta chain comes out of a study of T cell responses to AZD1222 COVID-19 vaccine. General study points: Clonal diversity may have been underestimated in mostly white British donors. Regions 160-218 and 743-854 held dominance among vaccine-associated CD4 TCRs, which spanned spike. Unmutated variant regions are reportedly targeted by nearly half of spike-specific TCRs.

The germline V gene has CDR1 LNHNV and CDR2 YYDKDF (reference sequence). The ends were cut back, 0 bases at V and 4 bases at J, with 6 bases in the middle. The CDR3 contains 13 residues. A note on this clone: Its specificity is unknown.

Using immunoSEQ multiplex PCR, the repertoire was profiled, and TCRdb retains in-frame clones only, with some absent. Of around 50,000 clones in the sample, around 86% are singletons; the top ten hold 5.5% to 7%. The receptor's source is an adult who received the AZD1222 COVID-19 vaccine. This specimen consisted of peripheral blood, obtained 28 days after the second AZD1222 dose. The chain links TRBV15 to TRBJ1-1; D is unresolved. The DNA for the CDR3 is TGTGCCACCAGCAGAGATCGGCTCACTGAAGCTTTCTTT. Its protein is CATSRDRLTEAFF.